The entry below gives a single TCR beta chain sequence along with its context. These data come from a study of blood T cell repertoires in COVID-19. Germline CDR1 MDHEN, CDR2 SYDVKM. The V end lost 3 bases, the J end lost 14 bases, and 20 bases lay between the germline ends. This CDR3 is 15 amino acids long. Measured with immunoSEQ multiplex PCR; TCRdb has only the in-frame clones, and not every one. The sample contains tens of thousands of clones, around 96% of which appear only once. The receptor comes from a human donor with active COVID-19. The donor label of this sample is uncertain. V gene TRBV28 combines with J gene TRBJ1-6, with TRBD1 as a possible D gene (6 bases). What was sequenced was peripheral blood. The CDR3 nucleotides are TGTGCCAGCAGTTTTATGGGACACGCAAATTCGGCCCTCCACTTT. Amino acid sequence: CASSFMGHANSALHF.